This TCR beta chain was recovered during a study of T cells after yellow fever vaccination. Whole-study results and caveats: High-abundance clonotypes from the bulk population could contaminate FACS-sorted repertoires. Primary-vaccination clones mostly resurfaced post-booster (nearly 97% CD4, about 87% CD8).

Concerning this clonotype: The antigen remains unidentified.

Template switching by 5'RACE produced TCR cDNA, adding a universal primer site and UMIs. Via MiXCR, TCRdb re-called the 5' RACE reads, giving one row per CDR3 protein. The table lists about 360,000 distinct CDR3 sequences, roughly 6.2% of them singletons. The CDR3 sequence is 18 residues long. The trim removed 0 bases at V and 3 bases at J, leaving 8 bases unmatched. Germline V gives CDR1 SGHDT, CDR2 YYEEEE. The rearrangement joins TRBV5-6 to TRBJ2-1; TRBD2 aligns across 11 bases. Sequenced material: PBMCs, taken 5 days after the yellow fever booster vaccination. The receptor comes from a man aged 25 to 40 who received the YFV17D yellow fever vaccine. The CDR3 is CASSLVYTSGSLYNEQFF. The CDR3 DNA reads TGTGCCAGCAGCTTGGTTTATACTAGCGGGAGTCTCTACAATGAGCAGTTCTTC.